This T cell receptor (beta chain) was captured by sequencing in a study of blood T cells in healthy people across ages. Comment on this clonotype: It is unclear where the CDR3 begins or ends on the DNA, so no DNA is shown, and the CDR3 is as TCRdb lists it.

Then a second PCR, running about 6 to 11 cycles, was carried out with a sample-barcoded 5' primer and a J-beta primer mix. TCRdb re-derived calls from the 5' RACE reads in MiXCR, one entry per CDR3 protein. Here the sample spans some 900,000 distinct CDR3 sequences, less than 35% being singletons. The CDR3 sequence runs 13 residues, both termini included. PBMCs, at least 7 million per sample, were isolated. Total RNA was extracted at no less than 6 micrograms per sample. The receptor was derived from a woman older than 75 in good health. The source material was blood. The chain has TRBV12-3 or TRBV12-4 and TRBJ2-7; the table names TRBD2, a call not compared with the DNA. The CDR3 is CAVGRGSSDEQYF.